This is a list of T cell receptor beta chains from one sample in a study of T cells in Graves' hyperthyroidism and ophthalmopathy. One entry per CDR3 protein, called by TCRdb with MiXCR from the multiplex PCR reads. The sample records a few hundred thousand distinct CDR3 sequences, approximately 15% being singletons. The sample consisted of blood. The receptor set was obtained from a woman between 25 and 40 years old with Graves' hyperthyroidism. CDR3s include the opening cysteine and the closing phenylalanine or tryptophan. The order of the fields is D gene, V gene, J gene, clone size, CDR3 DNA, CDR3 protein. D genes are given only for firm matches. Where a row states a size, it is once, few, many or the class of an expanded clone; other rows omit it.

d_call: -
v_call: TRBV14
j_call: TRBJ2-5
clone_size: -
cdr3_nt: TGTGCCAGCAGCCGGATCGGGAGTTTGGGGACCCAGTACTTC
cdr3_aa: CASSRIGSLGTQYF

d_call: TRBD1
v_call: TRBV5-1
j_call: TRBJ1-2
clone_size: many
cdr3_nt: TGCGCCAGCAGCCCTCAGGGGGACTACCGAATTTCTAACTATGGCTACACCTTC
cdr3_aa: CASSPQGDYRISNYGYTF

d_call: -
v_call: TRBV30
j_call: TRBJ1-2
clone_size: -
cdr3_nt: TGTGCCTGGAGTGGGGGGGGGTCCTATGGCTACACCTTC
cdr3_aa: CAWSGGGSYGYTF

d_call: TRBD1
v_call: TRBV7-9
j_call: TRBJ2-7
clone_size: few
cdr3_nt: TGTGCCAGCAGACCTCCCGGACAGGGTTGGGACGAGCAGTACTTC
cdr3_aa: CASRPPGQGWDEQYF

d_call: TRBD2
v_call: TRBV7-9
j_call: TRBJ2-3
clone_size: -
cdr3_nt: TGTGCCAGCAGCTTAGCTTCGTGGCGGGGGGGCCCAGATACGCAGTATTTT
cdr3_aa: CASSLASWRGGPDTQYF

d_call: -
v_call: TRBV4-1
j_call: TRBJ2-2
clone_size: -
cdr3_nt: TGCGCCAGCAGCCAAGATTTCGAGCGCCCGAACACCGGGGAGCTGTTTTTT
cdr3_aa: CASSQDFERPNTGELFF

d_call: -
v_call: TRBV19
j_call: TRBJ1-5
clone_size: -
cdr3_nt: TGTGCCAGTAGTAGCCAGGACAGAATTAATCAGCCCCAGCATTTT
cdr3_aa: CASSSQDRINQPQHF

d_call: -
v_call: TRBV7-2
j_call: TRBJ2-3
clone_size: many
cdr3_nt: TGTGCCAGCAGCCAGGCAGAAAATACGCAGTATTTT
cdr3_aa: CASSQAENTQYF

d_call: -
v_call: TRBV7-9
j_call: TRBJ2-5
clone_size: -
cdr3_nt: TGTGCCAGCAGCCCCCTTGGGATTGCCCGGGAGACCCAGTACTTC
cdr3_aa: CASSPLGIARETQYF

d_call: -
v_call: TRBV5-1
j_call: TRBJ2-7
clone_size: many
cdr3_nt: TGCGCCAGCAGCCGAGACAGCTACTCCTACGAGCAGTACTTC
cdr3_aa: CASSRDSYSYEQYF

d_call: -
v_call: TRBV27
j_call: TRBJ2-7
clone_size: many
cdr3_nt: TGTGCCAGCAGTGCCGGGGCTGACTACGAGCAGTACTTC
cdr3_aa: CASSAGADYEQYF

d_call: TRBD2
v_call: TRBV18
j_call: TRBJ2-1
clone_size: few
cdr3_nt: TGTGCCAGCTCACCACCGCCGGGACTAGCGTCCAATGAGCAGTTCTTC
cdr3_aa: CASSPPPGLASNEQFF

d_call: TRBD2
v_call: TRBV6-1
j_call: TRBJ2-3
clone_size: many
cdr3_nt: TGTGCCAGCAGACCCCCGGGACTAGCGGTGACAGATACGCAGTATTTT
cdr3_aa: CASRPPGLAVTDTQYF

d_call: TRBD2
v_call: TRBV5-6
j_call: TRBJ2-7
clone_size: many
cdr3_nt: TGTGCCAGCAGCTTGAGTAAGGCGGGAGGGAGTGTGATGGCCGAGCAGTACTTC
cdr3_aa: CASSLSKAGGSVMAEQYF

d_call: TRBD1
v_call: TRBV30
j_call: TRBJ1-4
clone_size: -
cdr3_nt: TGTGCCTGGAGCACAGGGGGCGCGGAAGAAAAACTGTTTTTT
cdr3_aa: CAWSTGGAEEKLFF

d_call: -
v_call: TRBV3-1
j_call: TRBJ2-3
clone_size: many
cdr3_nt: TGTGCCAGCAGCCAAAGTGGGGGCACAGATACGCAGTATTTT
cdr3_aa: CASSQSGGTDTQYF

d_call: TRBD2
v_call: TRBV2
j_call: TRBJ2-3
clone_size: many
cdr3_nt: TGTGCCAGCAGTGATACTAGCGCATTCAAAGCTAGCACAGATACGCAGTATTTT
cdr3_aa: CASSDTSAFKASTDTQYF

d_call: -
v_call: TRBV7-9
j_call: TRBJ2-1
clone_size: -
cdr3_nt: TGTGCCAGCAGCTCCAGGGGGGACGATGAGCAGTTCTTC
cdr3_aa: CASSSRGDDEQFF

d_call: -
v_call: TRBV11-3
j_call: TRBJ2-2
clone_size: many
cdr3_nt: TGTGCCAGCAGCAAATACGCGGGAAACGGGGAGCTGTTTTTT
cdr3_aa: CASSKYAGNGELFF

d_call: -
v_call: TRBV20-1
j_call: TRBJ1-4
clone_size: few
cdr3_nt: TGCAGTGCTAGCCGCGGGGAAACTGAAAAACTGTTTTTT
cdr3_aa: CSASRGETEKLFF

d_call: TRBD2
v_call: TRBV20-1
j_call: TRBJ2-3
clone_size: many
cdr3_nt: TGCAGTGCTAGCGTGAAGGAGCGGGAGAGGATCACAGATACGCAGTATTTT
cdr3_aa: CSASVKERERITDTQYF

d_call: -
v_call: TRBV18
j_call: TRBJ2-3
clone_size: many
cdr3_nt: TGTGCCAGCTCACCATTGTCAGCCACAGATACGCAGTATTTT
cdr3_aa: CASSPLSATDTQYF

d_call: -
v_call: TRBV19
j_call: TRBJ2-1
clone_size: -
cdr3_nt: TGTGCTACAACCCGGAGCGGTAGTTCTCGCAATGAGCAGTTCTTC
cdr3_aa: CATTRSGSSRNEQFF

d_call: -
v_call: TRBV30
j_call: TRBJ2-7
clone_size: few
cdr3_nt: TGTGCCTGGAAAGCAGGCGGCGGGTCCTACGAGCAGTACTTC
cdr3_aa: CAWKAGGGSYEQYF

d_call: TRBD2
v_call: TRBV27
j_call: TRBJ2-7
clone_size: many
cdr3_nt: TGTGCCAGCAGTACCGGGACTAGCGGGAGGGCCTTTCGGTCTGCGTACGAGCAGTACTTC
cdr3_aa: CASSTGTSGRAFRSAYEQYF

d_call: -
v_call: TRBV9
j_call: TRBJ1-4
clone_size: few
cdr3_nt: TGTGCCAGCAGCTCACAGGGCTCTAATGAAAAACTGTTTTTT
cdr3_aa: CASSSQGSNEKLFF

d_call: -
v_call: TRBV7-9
j_call: TRBJ2-7
clone_size: many
cdr3_nt: TGTGCCAGCAGCTCCGGGGAATGGTACGAGCAGTACTTC
cdr3_aa: CASSSGEWYEQYF

d_call: TRBD1
v_call: TRBV14
j_call: TRBJ2-7
clone_size: many
cdr3_nt: TGTGCCAGCAGCCGCCGGGACAGGGTAAATCAGGAGCAGTACTTC
cdr3_aa: CASSRRDRVNQEQYF

d_call: -
v_call: TRBV7-2
j_call: TRBJ1-6
clone_size: many
cdr3_nt: TGTGCCAGCAGCTTAGCCGGTGATTCACCCCTCCACTTT
cdr3_aa: CASSLAGDSPLHF

d_call: -
v_call: TRBV4-1
j_call: TRBJ2-7
clone_size: few
cdr3_nt: TGCGCCAGCAGCCGATACAGGGCGGACGAGCAGTACTTC
cdr3_aa: CASSRYRADEQYF

d_call: TRBD1
v_call: TRBV29-1
j_call: TRBJ2-5
clone_size: -
cdr3_nt: TGCAGCGTGGTCCGGGACAGGGTATCCGAGACCCAGTACTTC
cdr3_aa: CSVVRDRVSETQYF

d_call: -
v_call: TRBV6-4
j_call: TRBJ1-5
clone_size: once
cdr3_nt: TGTGCCAGCAGGGGGGGCAGAAATAGCAATCAGCCCCAGCATTTT
cdr3_aa: CASRGGRNSNQPQHF

d_call: TRBD1
v_call: TRBV3-1
j_call: TRBJ2-7
clone_size: many
cdr3_nt: TGTGCCAGCAGCCAGGCAGGGACAGGAGAATCCTCCTACGAGCAGTACTTC
cdr3_aa: CASSQAGTGESSYEQYF

d_call: TRBD2
v_call: TRBV20-1
j_call: TRBJ2-1
clone_size: few
cdr3_nt: TGCAGTGCTAGGACCCATTCCAGGACTAGCGGCTCCTACAATGAGCAGTTCTTC
cdr3_aa: CSARTHSRTSGSYNEQFF

d_call: -
v_call: TRBV7-3
j_call: TRBJ2-1
clone_size: few
cdr3_nt: TGTGCCAGCAGCCCCGGACGTGGGGGCAATGAGCAGTTCTTC
cdr3_aa: CASSPGRGGNEQFF

d_call: TRBD1
v_call: TRBV6-6
j_call: TRBJ2-1
clone_size: -
cdr3_nt: TGTGCCAGCAGTTACTCCGGGTGGGACAGCTCCTACAATGAGCAGTTCTTC
cdr3_aa: CASSYSGWDSSYNEQFF

d_call: TRBD1
v_call: TRBV20-1
j_call: TRBJ1-6
clone_size: -
cdr3_nt: TGCAGTGCTAGAGAACCGGGACAGAATAATTCACCCCTCCACTTT
cdr3_aa: CSAREPGQNNSPLHF

d_call: -
v_call: TRBV10-3
j_call: TRBJ2-2
clone_size: -
cdr3_nt: TGTGCCATCAGTGAGCCAGGGTGGCGGGAGCTGTTTTTT
cdr3_aa: CAISEPGWRELFF

d_call: TRBD2
v_call: TRBV9
j_call: TRBJ2-1
clone_size: -
cdr3_nt: TGTGCCAGCAGCGCCCCTGATTTGACTAGCGAAGCCTACAATGAGCAGTTCTTC
cdr3_aa: CASSAPDLTSEAYNEQFF

d_call: TRBD2
v_call: TRBV6-1
j_call: TRBJ2-7
clone_size: many
cdr3_nt: TGTGCCAGCGTCCCTAGCGGGAGAAACGACGAGCAGTACTTC
cdr3_aa: CASVPSGRNDEQYF

d_call: -
v_call: TRBV3-1
j_call: TRBJ2-5
clone_size: -
cdr3_nt: TGTGCCAGCAGCCTTCGACAGGCTGGGCAGACCCAGTACTTC
cdr3_aa: CASSLRQAGQTQYF